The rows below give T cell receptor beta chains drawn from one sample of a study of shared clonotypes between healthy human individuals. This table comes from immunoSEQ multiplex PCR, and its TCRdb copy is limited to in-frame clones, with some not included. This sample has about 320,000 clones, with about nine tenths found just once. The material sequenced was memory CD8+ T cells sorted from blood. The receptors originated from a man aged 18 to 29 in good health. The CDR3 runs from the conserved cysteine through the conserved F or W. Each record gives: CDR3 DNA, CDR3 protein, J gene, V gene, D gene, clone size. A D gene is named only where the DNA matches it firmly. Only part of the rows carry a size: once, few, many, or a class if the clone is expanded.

DNA: TGTGCCAGCAGCCGGGGGAAAAACACTGAAGCTTTCTTT
CDR3: CASSRGKNTEAFF
J: TRBJ1-1
V: TRBV7-6
D: .
size: .

DNA: TGCAGCGTTGGACAGGGGCACGAGCAGTACTTC
CDR3: CSVGQGHEQYF
J: TRBJ2-7
V: TRBV29-1
D: TRBD1
size: .

DNA: TGTGCCTGGAGCCACACTGTTTCCGGGGAGCTGTTTTTT
CDR3: CAWSHTVSGELFF
J: TRBJ2-2
V: TRBV30
D: .
size: .

DNA: TGCGCCAGCAGTGCAAGTGGGGGGGGGATAGATACGCAGTATTTT
CDR3: CASSASGGGIDTQYF
J: TRBJ2-3
V: TRBV10-2
D: TRBD2
size: .

DNA: TGTGCCAGCAGTGATTCTTTTAACTATGGCTACACCTTC
CDR3: CASSDSFNYGYTF
J: TRBJ1-2
V: TRBV25-1
D: .
size: few

DNA: TGTGCCTGGAGTATGGATAGCGGGATGGGGGAGACCCAGTACTTC
CDR3: CAWSMDSGMGETQYF
J: TRBJ2-5
V: TRBV30
D: TRBD2
size: .

DNA: TGTGCCAGCAGTTCGAAAGGACAGGTCCACGAGCAGTACTTC
CDR3: CASSSKGQVHEQYF
J: TRBJ2-7
V: TRBV27
D: TRBD1
size: .

DNA: TGTGCCAGCAGTACTCCCCCGACACCGAACACTGAAGCTTTCTTT
CDR3: CASSTPPTPNTEAFF
J: TRBJ1-1
V: TRBV28
D: .
size: .

DNA: TGTGCCAGCAGTCTAGGGACTAGCGCAGACAATGAGCAGTTCTTC
CDR3: CASSLGTSADNEQFF
J: TRBJ2-1
V: TRBV7-9
D: TRBD2
size: .

DNA: TGCGCCAGCAGCCAAGATCCAGGGGCGAACACTGAAGCTTTCTTT
CDR3: CASSQDPGANTEAFF
J: TRBJ1-1
V: TRBV4-1
D: .
size: .

DNA: TGTGCCAGTAGTATAACCCCAGGGGTCCCCGGGGCTTTCTTT
CDR3: CASSITPGVPGAFF
J: TRBJ1-1
V: TRBV19
D: .
size: .

DNA: TGTGCCAGCTACCACTCGAACACCGGGGAGCTGTTTTTT
CDR3: CASYHSNTGELFF
J: TRBJ2-2
V: TRBV27
D: .
size: .

DNA: TGTGCCAGCAGCTTGAATGCCTACGAGCAGTACTTC
CDR3: CASSLNAYEQYF
J: TRBJ2-7
V: TRBV11-2
D: .
size: .

DNA: TGTGCCAGCAGTTTAGGGCCGGGCGGTGGCTACACCTTC
CDR3: CASSLGPGGGYTF
J: TRBJ1-2
V: TRBV28
D: .
size: .

DNA: TGTGCCAGCAGTTTGTACAGGGGCTACGAGCAGTACTTC
CDR3: CASSLYRGYEQYF
J: TRBJ2-7
V: TRBV27
D: TRBD1
size: .

DNA: TGCAGCGTTCAGGGGTCCCTTGGCACCGGGGAGCTGTTTTTT
CDR3: CSVQGSLGTGELFF
J: TRBJ2-2
V: TRBV29-1
D: .
size: .

DNA: TGTGCCATCAGTGAGGTGCCCGCAGGGGCCCATAATTCACCCCTCCACTTT
CDR3: CAISEVPAGAHNSPLHF
J: TRBJ1-6
V: TRBV10-3
D: .
size: .

DNA: TGCAGCGTTGCAGCGTACAATGAGCAGTTCTTC
CDR3: CSVAAYNEQFF
J: TRBJ2-1
V: TRBV29-1
D: .
size: .

DNA: TGTGCCTGGAGTTGGGGACTAATTAGAGACATTCAGTACTTC
CDR3: CAWSWGLIRDIQYF
J: TRBJ2-4
V: TRBV30
D: TRBD2
size: .

DNA: TGTGCCAGCAGCCGGTGGAGGGCCGAGCAGTACTTC
CDR3: CASSRWRAEQYF
J: TRBJ2-7
V: TRBV5-6
D: .
size: .

DNA: TGTGCCAGCAGCTTAGTTGGTCAATTCTGGGCAGATACGCAGTATTTT
CDR3: CASSLVGQFWADTQYF
J: TRBJ2-3
V: TRBV7-6
D: .
size: .

DNA: TGTGCCAGCTCAATAACAGGGGACTCCTACGAGCAGTACTTC
CDR3: CASSITGDSYEQYF
J: TRBJ2-7
V: TRBV18
D: TRBD1
size: .

DNA: TGTGCCAGCAGCGGACTCGATGAGCAGTTCTTC
CDR3: CASSGLDEQFF
J: TRBJ2-1
V: TRBV11-2
D: .
size: .

DNA: TGTGCCAGCAGCTTGGAGAGGCAGGGGTTTTACTACGAGCAGTACTTC
CDR3: CASSLERQGFYYEQYF
J: TRBJ2-7
V: TRBV5-6
D: .
size: .

DNA: TGTGCCAGCAGCACCCCCGGACAGGGTCGGGAGACCCAGTACTTC
CDR3: CASSTPGQGRETQYF
J: TRBJ2-5
V: TRBV21-1
D: .
size: .

DNA: TGTGCCTGGAGTGGCGGACTAGCGGGGGGCAGTGCTAGCACAGATACGCAGTATTTT
CDR3: CAWSGGLAGGSASTDTQYF
J: TRBJ2-3
V: TRBV30
D: TRBD2
size: many

DNA: TGTGCCAGCAGCTTAGGGGTAGCGGGGTGGCCCACTGAGCAGTTCTTC
CDR3: CASSLGVAGWPTEQFF
J: TRBJ2-1
V: TRBV7-9
D: TRBD2
size: .

DNA: TGTGCCAGCACCGTTGCCACTGGGAGCTCCTACGAGCAGTACTTC
CDR3: CASTVATGSSYEQYF
J: TRBJ2-7
V: TRBV7-6
D: .
size: .

DNA: TGTGCCTGGAGTCGTACCGGGGATACCTATAATTCACCCCTCCACTTT
CDR3: CAWSRTGDTYNSPLHF
J: TRBJ1-6
V: TRBV30
D: .
size: .

DNA: TGTGCCAGCAGCCGGCAAAACACGGGCTCCTACGAGCAGTACTTC
CDR3: CASSRQNTGSYEQYF
J: TRBJ2-7
V: TRBV13
D: .
size: .

DNA: TGTGCCAGCAGCCGGACTAGCAGGAGCTACGAGCAGTACTTC
CDR3: CASSRTSRSYEQYF
J: TRBJ2-7
V: TRBV5-4
D: TRBD2
size: .

DNA: TGTGCCAGCAGCTTAAGGATCGGGCGAGAGACCCAGTACTTC
CDR3: CASSLRIGRETQYF
J: TRBJ2-5
V: TRBV7-9
D: .
size: .

DNA: TGTGCCAGCAGCGCCCTCAGGGGTACCTACGAGCAGTACTTC
CDR3: CASSALRGTYEQYF
J: TRBJ2-7
V: TRBV14
D: .
size: .

DNA: TGCGCCAGCGGGACTAGCGGCGAGGATGAGCAGTTCTTC
CDR3: CASGTSGEDEQFF
J: TRBJ2-1
V: TRBV10-2
D: TRBD2
size: .

DNA: TGCGCCAGCAGCTTGTTTGCCGGGCAGGGAGAGACCCAGTACTTC
CDR3: CASSLFAGQGETQYF
J: TRBJ2-5
V: TRBV5-1
D: .
size: .